Listed here are 28 T cell receptor beta chains from one sample, sequenced in a study of cytomegalovirus exposure and HLA in healthy donors. The primer mix had 60 Vbeta and 13 Jbeta primers. Some clones are missing from TCRdb's copy, which holds only in-frame ones; the method was immunoSEQ multiplex PCR. The profile shows over 140,000 clones, around 80% of them singletons. The sequencing input was PBMCs. These receptors all come from a man aged 25-40 years in good health and CMV-seropositive.

This rearrangement joins TRBV28 to TRBJ1-1; the match to TRBD1 covers 9 bases. The ends lost 3 bases at V and 1 base at J; junction bases unmatched: 3. This CDR3 has 15 amino acids. CDR1 is MDHEN and CDR2 is SYDVKM in the germline V gene. The CDR3 spells CASSLTGGRNTEAFF. The DNA of the CDR3 is TGTGCCAGCAGTTTGACAGGGGGAAGGAACACTGAAGCTTTCTTT.

The chain joins TRBV4-1 to TRBJ2-5, with TRBD2 matching over 8 bases. Losses at the gene ends were 1 base for V and 4 bases for J; bases not matched to a gene: 8. CDR1 and CDR2 (germline): MGHRA, YSYEKL. The CDR3 loop spans 16 amino acids. The CDR3 DNA sequence: TGCGCCAGCAGCCAAGGGGCGGGGGGCGTGGCAGAGACCCAGTACTTC. Its translation: CASSQGAGGVAETQYF.

The chain recombines TRBV7-9 with TRBJ1-4; maybe TRBD1 (6 bases). CDR3 size: 17 residues. Germline V CDR1 and CDR2: SEHNR, FQNEAQ (reference sequence). V lost 2 bases to trimming and J lost 3 bases, with 16 bases between them. The CDR3 DNA is TGTGCCAGCAGCTTAAGTTCAGGGGTGCGTGCTAATGAAAAACTGTTTTTT. Translating gives CASSLSSGVRANEKLFF.

J is TRBJ2-1 and V is TRBV27, with 8 bases aligning to TRBD1. The CDR3 consists of 15 residues. V gave up 7 bases and J gave up 7 bases; unmatched junction bases: 12. Per the germline V gene, CDR1 is MNHEY and CDR2 is SMNVEV (reference sequence). CDR3: CASTTPPGGLNEQFF. The CDR3 bases are TGTGCCAGCACTACCCCCCCAGGGGGCTTGAATGAGCAGTTCTTC.

This chain uses TRBV18 with TRBJ2-7; possible D gene TRBD2, 6 bases. V lost 10 bases and J 7 bases, leaving 20 bases between the germline ends. The germline CDR1 and CDR2 sequences are KGHSH and LQKENI. CDR3 length: 13 residues. The CDR3 DNA reads TGTGCCACCGCGGGGACTCCACTCGCGGAGCAGTACTTC. Translation: CATAGTPLAEQYF.

The rearrangement joins TRBV11-1 to TRBJ2-1; 7 nucleotides align to TRBD2. Germline CDR1 SGHAT, CDR2 FQDESV (reference sequence). With 5 bases clipped from V and 0 bases from J, the junction kept 7 bases outside the gene matches. The CDR3 extends over 16 amino acids. CDR3: CASSPAGGSSYNEQFF. For the CDR3, the DNA is TGTGCCAGCAGCCCCGCCGGGGGGAGCTCCTACAATGAGCAGTTCTTC.

The CDR3 bases are TGTGCCACCACGGGACTTGTCGAGCAGTACTTC. The encoded protein is CATTGLVEQYF. The genes are TRBV28 and TRBJ2-7, with D maybe TRBD2 (6 bases). The V end lost 10 bases, the J end lost 6 bases, and 13 bases lay between the germline ends. The CDR3 totals 11 residues. Germline V gene data show CDR1 as MDHEN and CDR2 as SYDVKM.

The J gene is TRBJ2-7, the V gene TRBV6-1, with D perhaps TRBD1 (6 bases). The germline CDR1 and CDR2 sequences are MNHNS and SASEGT. The CDR3 loop spans 13 amino acids. Between the trimmed V and J ends, which lost 4 bases and 3 bases, there was a span of 10 bases. The chain's CDR3 is CASSVTGSYEQYF. Here the CDR3 DNA reads TGTGCCAGCAGTGTTACAGGGAGCTACGAGCAGTACTTC.

This chain links TRBV2 with TRBJ2-5; perhaps TRBD2 as D (6 bases). The CDR3 extends over 14 amino acids. Trimming took 6 bases from V and 5 from J, leaving 16 bases between them. Germline CDR1 reads SNHLY; CDR2 reads FYNNEI. The CDR3 DNA follows: TGTGCCAGCAGCCGGCGACACAGCGGGGAGACCCAGTACTTC. Its protein product is CASSRRHSGETQYF.

The chain carries TRBV18 and TRBJ2-2; D gene unclear. CDR1 and CDR2 (germline): KGHSH, LQKENI. CDR3 length: 15 amino acids. V shed 4 bases and J shed 1 base, with 10 bases lying between them. The CDR3 sequence: CASSRGALNTGELFF. CDR3 DNA: TGTGCCAGCTCACGTGGAGCCCTGAACACCGGGGAGCTGTTTTTT.

The CDR3 loop is CASSLGQGGGEQFF. The CDR3 DNA reads TGCGCCAGCAGCTTGGGACAGGGTGGGGGTGAGCAGTTCTTC. The chain combines TRBV5-1 with TRBJ2-1; 7 nucleotides align to TRBD1. The CDR3 covers 14 residues. Germline V gene sequence: CDR1 SGHRS, CDR2 YFSETQ. Unmatched junction bases numbered 6, after V lost 0 bases and J lost 9 bases.

The chain employs TRBV7-9 and TRBJ2-5; weak D call: TRBD1 (7 bases). The DNA end is more similar to TRBJ2-7, so the J call may be wrong. The germline CDR1 and CDR2 sequences are SEHNR and FQNEAQ (reference sequence). The length of the CDR3 is 14 residues. DNA for the CDR3: TGTGCCAGCAGCCCCCGGGGGACAGCCTACGAGCAGTACTTC. It specifies CASSPRGTAYEQYF.

This chain joins TRBV10-2 and TRBJ2-1; no firm D call. V lost 2 bases and J lost 7, with 6 bases in between. CDR1 is WSHSY and CDR2 is SAAADI in the germline V gene. The CDR3 has 12 amino acids. The CDR3 loop is CASSEVSNEQFF. CDR3 DNA sequence: TGCGCCAGCAGTGAGGTTAGTAATGAGCAGTTCTTC.

This clone was observed once. The chain is built from TRBV19 and TRBJ2-7; 10 bases map to TRBD2. Germline V lookup: CDR1 LNHDA, CDR2 SQIVND (reference sequence). This CDR3 spans 15 amino acids. Trimming at V came to 3 bases and at J to 3 bases, leaving 5 bases not matched to a gene. The CDR3 here is CASSIGLAAVYEQYF. CDR3 coding DNA: TGTGCCAGTAGTATCGGACTAGCGGCCGTCTACGAGCAGTACTTC.

This clone showed up just a few times. V is TRBV28 and J is TRBJ2-1; 7 bases line up with TRBD2. Trimming removed 3 bases from V and 5 bases from J; junction bases left unmatched: 4. In germline, CDR1 is MDHEN, CDR2 SYDVKM. This CDR3 comprises 14 residues. The CDR3 bases are TGTGCCAGCAGTTTCCGGCTAGCGGACAATGAGCAGTTCTTC. Amino acid sequence: CASSFRLADNEQFF.

Notes on this clone: Other nucleotide sequences in the sample specify the same CDR3. The CDR3 DNA is TGTGCCAGCAGCCCACTAGCGGCCCTCACAGATACGCAGTATTTT. Its translation is CASSPLAALTDTQYF. V and J are TRBV2 and TRBJ2-3; 8 bases line up with TRBD2. Germline V gene data show CDR1 as SNHLY and CDR2 as FYNNEI. The V segment lost 6 bases and the J segment 2 bases; nucleotides outside the gene matches: 7. The CDR3 totals 15 residues.

The J gene is TRBJ1-2, the V gene TRBV28, with D possibly being TRBD1 (6 bases). The V and J ends lost 5 bases and 4 bases respectively, with 17 bases between them. The CDR3 is 15 residues long. The germline gives CDR1 MDHEN, CDR2 SYDVKM. The DNA for the CDR3 is TGTGCCAGCAGTCCTCCCACAGGGAATCTCTATGGCTACACCTTC. Protein: CASSPPTGNLYGYTF.

The chain combines TRBV6-5 with TRBJ2-2; the D gene is possibly TRBD1 (5 bases). This CDR3 is built from 15 residues. V was shortened by 2 bases and J by 2 bases, with 9 bases between the two germline ends. The germline CDR1 and CDR2 sequences are MNHEY and SVGAGI. The CDR3 DNA reads as TGTGCCAGCAGTTACGAGCAGGGAAACACCGGGGAGCTGTTTTTT. Translating it yields CASSYEQGNTGELFF.

The rearrangement joins TRBV5-1 to TRBJ1-2; D might be TRBD1 (5 bases). V lost 6 bases and J lost 6, with 15 bases in between. The length of the CDR3 is 13 residues. Germline loops: CDR1 SGHRS, CDR2 YFSETQ. For the CDR3, the DNA is TGCGCCAGCAAAAGGGGAGGGGAAAATGGCTACACCTTC. The encoded protein is CASKRGGENGYTF.

This clone was counted a few times. This chain joins TRBV5-1 and TRBJ2-6; 8 bases are shared with TRBD1. This CDR3 comprises 16 residues. CDR1 and CDR2 from the germline V gene are SGHRS and YFSETQ. V lost 5 bases to trimming and J lost 0 bases; unmatched junction nucleotides: 4. The CDR3 DNA follows: TGCGCCAGCAGGATGACAGGGGCCTCTGGGGCCAACGTCCTGACTTTC. This codes for CASRMTGASGANVLTF.

The gene calls are TRBV11-2 and TRBJ1-1; no clear D. Germline V CDR1 and CDR2: SGHAT, FQNNGV. The CDR3 extends over 14 amino acids. Trimming left V 9 bases short and J 3 bases short, with 17 bases between. The CDR3, as DNA: TGTGCCAGTGCAGGACCCGGGGTTCACACTGAAGCTTTCTTT. It codes for CASAGPGVHTEAFF.

This chain joins TRBV28 and TRBJ1-6, with 7 bases identical to TRBD1. The germline V gene has CDR1 MDHEN and CDR2 SYDVKM. Trimming took 6 bases from V and 5 from J; bases not matched to a gene: 7. The CDR3 is made up of 15 amino acids. CDR3 coding DNA: TGTGCCAGCAGCCCAAGGGACAGAAATAATTCACCCCTCCACTTT. Protein product: CASSPRDRNNSPLHF.

The CDR3 region is CASSENSYYGYTF. CDR3 nucleotide sequence: TGTGCCAGCAGTGAAAACAGCTACTATGGCTACACCTTC. The V gene is TRBV2, the J gene TRBJ1-2; D unclear. V gave up 2 bases and J gave up 3 bases, with 7 bases separating them. The CDR3 has 13 residues. Germline CDR1 reads SNHLY; CDR2 reads FYNNEI.

This chain connects TRBV27 to TRBJ2-7, with 7 positions matching TRBD1. V shed 5 bases and J 3 bases; nucleotides not matched to a gene: 7. The CDR3 has 14 residues. The germline CDR1 and CDR2 sequences are MNHEY and SMNVEV (reference sequence). CDR3 in DNA: TGTGCCAGCAGTCGGGACAGAGCAGACTACGAGCAGTACTTC. Translating gives CASSRDRADYEQYF.

The gene calls are TRBV28 and TRBJ2-3; D may be TRBD1 (6 bases). Trimming removed 5 bases from V and 6 bases from J, with 12 bases in between. The CDR3 sequence is 13 residues long. The germline V gene has CDR1 MDHEN and CDR2 SYDVKM. The CDR3 DNA is TGTGCCAGCAGTAACCCGCAGGGGGATACGCAGTATTTT. Protein: CASSNPQGDTQYF. Using reference TRBV28 and TRBJ2-3 for the parts outside the CDR3, the full variable domain is DVKVTQSSRYLVKRTGEKVFLECVQDMDHENMFWYRQDPGLGLRLIYFSYDVKMKEKGDIPEGYSVSREKKERFSLILESASTNQTSMYLCASSNPQGDTQYFGPGTRLTVL.

A few counts support this clone. The V gene is TRBV11-3, the J gene TRBJ1-2; D possibly corresponds to TRBD1 (6 bases). The V end lost 1 base, the J end lost 4 bases, and 10 bases lay between the germline ends. The CDR3 has 14 residues. The germline gives CDR1 SGHNT, CDR2 YENEEA. The CDR3 region has the DNA TGTGCCAGCAGCTTAGGTGGGACAATCTATGGCTACACCTTC. This translates into CASSLGGTIYGYTF.

The count of this clone is one. This chain connects TRBV29-1 to TRBJ2-7, with a weak D call TRBD2 (6 bases). CDR1 is SQVTM, CDR2 ANQGSEA, per germline. This CDR3 has 12 residues. V was pared by 2 bases and J by 6 bases, with 11 bases between. The CDR3 loop is CSVERLVGEQYF. CDR3 DNA: TGCAGCGTTGAAAGACTAGTTGGCGAGCAGTACTTC.

This chain uses TRBV7-3 with TRBJ2-3, with 7 bases identical to TRBD2. The CDR3 is 15 residues long. CDR1 and CDR2 (germline): SGHTA, FQGTGA. Unmatched junction bases numbered 7, after V lost 6 bases and J lost 1 base. CDR3 protein: CASRSGATRTDTQYF. CDR3 DNA sequence: TGTGCCAGCAGGAGCGGGGCGACTCGCACAGATACGCAGTATTTT.